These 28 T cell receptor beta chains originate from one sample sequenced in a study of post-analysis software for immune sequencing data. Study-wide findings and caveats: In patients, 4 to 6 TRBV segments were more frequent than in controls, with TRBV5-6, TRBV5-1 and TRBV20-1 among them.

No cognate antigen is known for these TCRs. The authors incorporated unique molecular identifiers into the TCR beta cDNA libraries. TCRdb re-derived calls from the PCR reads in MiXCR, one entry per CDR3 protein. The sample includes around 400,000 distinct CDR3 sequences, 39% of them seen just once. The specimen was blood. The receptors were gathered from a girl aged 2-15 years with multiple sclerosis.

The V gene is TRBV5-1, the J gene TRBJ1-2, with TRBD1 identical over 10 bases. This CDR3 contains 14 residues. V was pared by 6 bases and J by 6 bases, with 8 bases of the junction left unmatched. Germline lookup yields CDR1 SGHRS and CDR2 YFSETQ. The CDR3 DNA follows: TGCGCCAGCAATTCCCGACAGGGGGCCGATGGCTACACCTTC. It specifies CASNSRQGADGYTF.

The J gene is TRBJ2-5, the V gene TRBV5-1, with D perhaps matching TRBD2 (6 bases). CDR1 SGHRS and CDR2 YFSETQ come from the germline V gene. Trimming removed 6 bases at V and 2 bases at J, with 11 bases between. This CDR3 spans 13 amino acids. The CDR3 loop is CASKPSDQETQYF. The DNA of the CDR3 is TGCGCCAGCAAGCCTAGCGATCAAGAGACCCAGTACTTC.

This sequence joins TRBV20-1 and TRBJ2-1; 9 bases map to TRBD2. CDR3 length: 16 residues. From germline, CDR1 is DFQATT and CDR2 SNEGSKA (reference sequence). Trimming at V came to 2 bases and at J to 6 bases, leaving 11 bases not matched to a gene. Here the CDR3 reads CSARIRLAGEGNEQFF. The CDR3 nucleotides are TGCAGTGCTAGAATAAGATTAGCGGGAGAGGGCAATGAGCAGTTCTTC.

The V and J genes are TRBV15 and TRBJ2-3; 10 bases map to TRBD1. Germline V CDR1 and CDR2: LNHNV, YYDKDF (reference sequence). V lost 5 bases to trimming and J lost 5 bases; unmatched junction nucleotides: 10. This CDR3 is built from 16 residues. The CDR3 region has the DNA TGTGCCACCAGCCTCACTCGGACAGGGGGAGGAGATACGCAGTATTTT. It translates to CATSLTRTGGGDTQYF.

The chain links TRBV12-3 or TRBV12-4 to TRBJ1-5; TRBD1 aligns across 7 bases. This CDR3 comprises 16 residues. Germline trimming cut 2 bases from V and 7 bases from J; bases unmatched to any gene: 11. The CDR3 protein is CASSLSQAGGRQPQHF. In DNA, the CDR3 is TGTGCCAGCAGTTTAAGCCAGGCAGGGGGAAGACAGCCCCAGCATTTT.

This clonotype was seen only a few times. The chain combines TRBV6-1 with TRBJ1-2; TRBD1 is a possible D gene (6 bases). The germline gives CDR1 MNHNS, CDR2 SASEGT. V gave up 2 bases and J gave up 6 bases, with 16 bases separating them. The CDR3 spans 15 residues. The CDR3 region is CASSESSTGRDGYTF. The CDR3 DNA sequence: TGTGCCAGCAGTGAAAGTAGTACAGGGAGGGATGGCTACACCTTC.

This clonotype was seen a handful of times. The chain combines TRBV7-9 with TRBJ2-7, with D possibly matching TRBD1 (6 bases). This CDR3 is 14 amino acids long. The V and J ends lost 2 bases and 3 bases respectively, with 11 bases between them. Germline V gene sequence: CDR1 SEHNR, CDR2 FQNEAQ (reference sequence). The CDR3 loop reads CASSLFTGIYEQYF. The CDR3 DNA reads TGTGCCAGCAGCTTATTCACAGGGATCTACGAGCAGTACTTC.

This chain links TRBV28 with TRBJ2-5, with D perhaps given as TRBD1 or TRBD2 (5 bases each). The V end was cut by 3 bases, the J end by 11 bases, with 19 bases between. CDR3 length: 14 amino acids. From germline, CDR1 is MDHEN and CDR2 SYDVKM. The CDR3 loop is CASSFRDGDNKQYF. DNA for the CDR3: TGTGCCAGCAGTTTTCGGGACGGCGACAATAAGCAGTACTTC.

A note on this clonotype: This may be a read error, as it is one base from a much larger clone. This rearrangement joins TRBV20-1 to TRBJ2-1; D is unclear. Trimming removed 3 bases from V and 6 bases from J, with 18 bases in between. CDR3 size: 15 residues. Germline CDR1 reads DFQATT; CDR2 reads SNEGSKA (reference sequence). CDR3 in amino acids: CSASQRCLYPNEQFF. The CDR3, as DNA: TGCAGTGCTAGTCAAAGGTGCCTGTACCCCAATGAGCAGTTCTTC.

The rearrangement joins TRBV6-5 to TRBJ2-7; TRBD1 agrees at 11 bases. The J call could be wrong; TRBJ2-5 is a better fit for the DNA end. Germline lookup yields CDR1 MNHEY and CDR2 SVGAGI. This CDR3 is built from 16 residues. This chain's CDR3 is CASSYSGTGGLETQYF. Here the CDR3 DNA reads TGTGCCAGCAGTTATTCCGGGACAGGGGGTTTAGAGACCCAGTACTTC.

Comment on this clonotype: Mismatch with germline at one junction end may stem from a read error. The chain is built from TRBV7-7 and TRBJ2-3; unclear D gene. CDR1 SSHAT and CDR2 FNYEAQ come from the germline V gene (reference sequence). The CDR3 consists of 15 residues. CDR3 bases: TGTGCTAGCAGCTTATCTACACAGCGCACAGATACGCAGTATTTT. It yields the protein CASSLSTQRTDTQYF.

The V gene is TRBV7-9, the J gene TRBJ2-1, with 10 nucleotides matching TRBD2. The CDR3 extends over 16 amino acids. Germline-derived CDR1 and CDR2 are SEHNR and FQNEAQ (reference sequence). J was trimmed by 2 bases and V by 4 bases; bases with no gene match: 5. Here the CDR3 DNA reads TGTGCCAGCAGCTCCCCTCTAGCGGGGGCCTACAATGAGCAGTTCTTC. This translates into CASSSPLAGAYNEQFF.

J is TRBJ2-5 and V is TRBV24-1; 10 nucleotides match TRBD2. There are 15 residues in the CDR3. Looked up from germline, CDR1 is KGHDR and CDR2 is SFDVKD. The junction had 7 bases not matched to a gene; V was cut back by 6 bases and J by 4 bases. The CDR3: CATSSILAGTETQYF. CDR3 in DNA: TGTGCCACCAGTTCTATACTAGCGGGAACAGAGACCCAGTACTTC.

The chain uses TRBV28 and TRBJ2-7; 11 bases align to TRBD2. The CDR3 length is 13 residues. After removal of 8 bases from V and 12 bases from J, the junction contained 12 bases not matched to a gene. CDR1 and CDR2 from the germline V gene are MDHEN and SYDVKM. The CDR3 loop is CASFPGTSGERYF. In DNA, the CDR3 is TGTGCCAGCTTCCCCGGGACTAGCGGAGAACGGTACTTC. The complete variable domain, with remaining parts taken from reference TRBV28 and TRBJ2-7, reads DVKVTQSSRYLVKRTGEKVFLECVQDMDHENMFWYRQDPGLGLRLIYFSYDVKMKEKGDIPEGYSVSREKKERFSLILESASTNQTSMYLCASFPGTSGERYFGPGTRLTVT.

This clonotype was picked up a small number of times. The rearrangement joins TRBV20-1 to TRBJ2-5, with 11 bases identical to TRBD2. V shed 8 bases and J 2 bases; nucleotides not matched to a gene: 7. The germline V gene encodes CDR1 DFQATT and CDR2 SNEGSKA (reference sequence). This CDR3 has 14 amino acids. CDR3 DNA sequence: TGCAGTCCACGACTAGCGGGGACACAAGAGACCCAGTACTTC. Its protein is CSPRLAGTQETQYF.

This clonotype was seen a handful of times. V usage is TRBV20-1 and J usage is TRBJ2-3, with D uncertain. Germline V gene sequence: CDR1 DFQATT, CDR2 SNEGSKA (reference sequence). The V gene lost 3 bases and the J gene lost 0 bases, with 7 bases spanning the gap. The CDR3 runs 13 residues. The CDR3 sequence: CSASYRSTDTQYF. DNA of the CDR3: TGCAGTGCTAGTTACAGAAGCACAGATACGCAGTATTTT.

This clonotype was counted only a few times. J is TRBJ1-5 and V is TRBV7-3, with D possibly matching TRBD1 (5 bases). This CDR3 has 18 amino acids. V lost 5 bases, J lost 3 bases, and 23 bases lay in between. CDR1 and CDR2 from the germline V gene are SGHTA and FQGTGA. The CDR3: CASSPNVRERGPNQPQHF. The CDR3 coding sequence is TGTGCCAGCAGCCCGAACGTCAGGGAGAGGGGACCCAATCAGCCCCAGCATTTT.

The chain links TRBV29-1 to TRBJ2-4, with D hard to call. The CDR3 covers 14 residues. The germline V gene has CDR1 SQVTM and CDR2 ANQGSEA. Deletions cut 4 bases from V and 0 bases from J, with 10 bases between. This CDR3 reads CSVVGLLAKNIQYF. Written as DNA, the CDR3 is TGCAGCGTTGTCGGGCTTCTAGCCAAAAACATTCAGTACTTC.

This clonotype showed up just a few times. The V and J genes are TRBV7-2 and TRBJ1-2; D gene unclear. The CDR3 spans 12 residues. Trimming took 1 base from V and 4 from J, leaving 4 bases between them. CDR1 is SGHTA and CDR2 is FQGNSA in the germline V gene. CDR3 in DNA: TGTGCCAGCAGCTTAGACATCTATGGCTACACCTTC. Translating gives CASSLDIYGYTF.

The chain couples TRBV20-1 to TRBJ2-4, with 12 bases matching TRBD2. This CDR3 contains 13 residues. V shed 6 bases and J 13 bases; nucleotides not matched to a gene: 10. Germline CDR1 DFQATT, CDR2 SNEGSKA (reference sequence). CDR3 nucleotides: TGCAGTGCCGAGGGACTAGCGGGCCTGGAGCAGTACTTC. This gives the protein CSAEGLAGLEQYF.

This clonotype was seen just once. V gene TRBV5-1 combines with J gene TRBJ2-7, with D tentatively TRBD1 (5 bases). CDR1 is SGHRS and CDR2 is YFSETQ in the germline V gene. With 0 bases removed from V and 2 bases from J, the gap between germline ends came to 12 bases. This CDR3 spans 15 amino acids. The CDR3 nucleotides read TGCGCCAGCAGCTTGGCCGACAGCCCTACCTACGAGCAGTACTTC. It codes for CASSLADSPTYEQYF.

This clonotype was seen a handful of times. CDR3 in amino acids: CASSSPGQGAFGGYTF. The CDR3 nucleotides read TGTGCCAGCAGTTCACCTGGACAGGGGGCTTTTGGAGGCTACACCTTC. The V and J genes are TRBV12-3 or TRBV12-4 and TRBJ1-2; 11 bases map to TRBD1. The CDR3 totals 16 residues. Trimming at V came to 4 bases and at J to 8 bases, leaving 12 bases not matched to a gene.

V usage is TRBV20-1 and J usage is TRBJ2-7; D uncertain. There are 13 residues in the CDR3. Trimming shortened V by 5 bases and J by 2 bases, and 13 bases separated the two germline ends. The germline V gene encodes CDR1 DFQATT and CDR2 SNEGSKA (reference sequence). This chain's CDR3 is CSAGPSLAYEQYF. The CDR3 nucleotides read TGCAGTGCTGGCCCTAGTCTGGCCTACGAGCAGTACTTC.

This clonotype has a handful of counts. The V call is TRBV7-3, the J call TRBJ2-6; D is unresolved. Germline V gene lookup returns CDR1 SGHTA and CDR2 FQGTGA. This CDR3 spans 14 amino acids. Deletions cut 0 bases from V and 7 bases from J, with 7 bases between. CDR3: CASSLTPEANVLTF. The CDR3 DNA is TGTGCCAGCAGCTTAACGCCGGAAGCCAACGTCCTGACTTTC.

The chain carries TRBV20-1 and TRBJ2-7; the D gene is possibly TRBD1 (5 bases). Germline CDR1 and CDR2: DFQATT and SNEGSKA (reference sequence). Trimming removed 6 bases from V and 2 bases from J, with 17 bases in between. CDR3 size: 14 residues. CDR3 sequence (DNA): TGCAGTGCCCAACCCAGGGTCGTAACCTACGAGCAGTACTTC. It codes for CSAQPRVVTYEQYF.

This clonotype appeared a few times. CDR3 sequence reads: CASSQKGGPLSGEQYF. The DNA for the CDR3 is TGCGCCAGCAGCCAAAAAGGGGGGCCTTTATCGGGCGAGCAGTACTTC. The V call is TRBV4-1, the J call TRBJ2-7, with D perhaps assigned TRBD1 or TRBD2 (6 bases each). Looked up from germline, CDR1 is MGHRA and CDR2 is YSYEKL. The CDR3 length is 16 residues. Trimming removed 2 bases at V and 6 bases at J, with 20 bases between.

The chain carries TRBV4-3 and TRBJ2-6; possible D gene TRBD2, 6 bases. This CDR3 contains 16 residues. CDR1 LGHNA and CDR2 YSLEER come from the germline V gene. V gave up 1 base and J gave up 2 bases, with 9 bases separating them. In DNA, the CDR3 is TGCGCCAGCAGCCAAGGACGGGAGACTGGGGCCAACGTCCTGACTTTC. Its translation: CASSQGRETGANVLTF.

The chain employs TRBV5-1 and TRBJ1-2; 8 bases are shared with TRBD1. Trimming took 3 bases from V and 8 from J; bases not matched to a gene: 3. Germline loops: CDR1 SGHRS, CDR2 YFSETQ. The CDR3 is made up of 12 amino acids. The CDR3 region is CASSSTGDGYTF. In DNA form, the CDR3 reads TGCGCCAGCAGCTCGACAGGGGACGGCTACACCTTC.